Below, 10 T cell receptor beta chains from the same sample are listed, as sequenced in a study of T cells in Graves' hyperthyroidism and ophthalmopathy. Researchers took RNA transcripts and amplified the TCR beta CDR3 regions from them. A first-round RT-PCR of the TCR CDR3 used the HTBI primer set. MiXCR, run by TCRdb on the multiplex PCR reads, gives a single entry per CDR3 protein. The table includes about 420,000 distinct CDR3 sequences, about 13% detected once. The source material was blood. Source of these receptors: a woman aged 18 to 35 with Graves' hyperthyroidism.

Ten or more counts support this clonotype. CDR3 amino acids: CASSLEQILHAEAFF. The CDR3 nucleotides are TGTGCCAGCAGCTTGGAACAGATCCTTCACGCTGAAGCTTTCTTT. The chain is built from TRBV5-6 and TRBJ1-1; D uncertain. Germline values: CDR1 SGHDT, CDR2 YYEEEE. With 0 bases removed from V and 6 bases from J, the gap between germline ends came to 15 bases. The CDR3 covers 15 residues.

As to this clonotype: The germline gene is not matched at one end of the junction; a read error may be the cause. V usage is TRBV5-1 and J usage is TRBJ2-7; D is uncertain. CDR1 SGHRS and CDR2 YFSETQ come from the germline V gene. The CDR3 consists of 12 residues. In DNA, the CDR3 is TGCGCCAACAGCTTGGTGAGTTACGAGCAGTACTTC. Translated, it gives CANSLVSYEQYF.

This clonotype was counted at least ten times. This CDR3 is CASSLSWGAVPYEQYF. The CDR3 DNA reads TGTGCCAGCAGTTTATCTTGGGGGGCAGTACCCTACGAGCAGTACTTC. The chain couples TRBV27 to TRBJ2-7; D may correspond to TRBD1 or TRBD2 (6 bases each). V was clipped by 0 bases and J by 2 bases, with 14 bases between them. The CDR3 runs 16 residues. Per germline, CDR1 MNHEY and CDR2 SMNVEV (reference sequence).

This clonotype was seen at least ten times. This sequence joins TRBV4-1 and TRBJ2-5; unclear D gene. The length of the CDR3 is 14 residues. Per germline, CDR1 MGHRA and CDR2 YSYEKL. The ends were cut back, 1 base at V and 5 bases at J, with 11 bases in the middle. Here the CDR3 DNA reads TGCGCCAGCAGCCAAGCATGGCGGACCGAGACCCAGTACTTC. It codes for CASSQAWRTETQYF.

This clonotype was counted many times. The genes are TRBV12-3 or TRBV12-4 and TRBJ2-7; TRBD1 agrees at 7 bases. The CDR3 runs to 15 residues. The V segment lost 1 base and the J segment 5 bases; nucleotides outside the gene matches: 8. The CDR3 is CASSLVSGQVNEQYF. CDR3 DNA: TGTGCCAGCAGTTTAGTCTCAGGACAGGTAAACGAGCAGTACTTC.

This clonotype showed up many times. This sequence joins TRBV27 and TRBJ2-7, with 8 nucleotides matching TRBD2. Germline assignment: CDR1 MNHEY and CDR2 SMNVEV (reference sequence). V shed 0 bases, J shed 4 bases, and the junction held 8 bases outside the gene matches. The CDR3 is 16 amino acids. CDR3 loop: CASSLSGASGWYEQYF. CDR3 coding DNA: TGTGCCAGCAGTTTATCCGGGGCTAGCGGGTGGTACGAGCAGTACTTC.

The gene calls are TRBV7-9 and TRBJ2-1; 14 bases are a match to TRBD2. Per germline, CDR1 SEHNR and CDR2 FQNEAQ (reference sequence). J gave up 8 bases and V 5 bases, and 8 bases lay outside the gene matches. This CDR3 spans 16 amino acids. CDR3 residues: CASSQGLAGAHHEQFF. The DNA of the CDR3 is TGTGCCAGCAGCCAGGGACTAGCGGGAGCACACCATGAGCAGTTCTTC.

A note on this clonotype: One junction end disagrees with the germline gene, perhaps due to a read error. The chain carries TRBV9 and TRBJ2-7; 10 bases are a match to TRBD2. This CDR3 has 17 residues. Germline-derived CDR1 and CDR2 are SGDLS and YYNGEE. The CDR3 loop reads CASSASAGTSDSYEQCF. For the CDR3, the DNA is TGTGCCAGCAGCGCCTCAGCCGGGACTAGCGACTCCTACGAGCAGTGCTTC.

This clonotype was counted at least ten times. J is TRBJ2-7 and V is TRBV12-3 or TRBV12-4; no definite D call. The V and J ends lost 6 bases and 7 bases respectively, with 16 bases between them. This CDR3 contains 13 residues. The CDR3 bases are TGTGCCAGCAGCCTCCTATCCGGAATTGAGCAGTACTTC. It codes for CASSLLSGIEQYF.

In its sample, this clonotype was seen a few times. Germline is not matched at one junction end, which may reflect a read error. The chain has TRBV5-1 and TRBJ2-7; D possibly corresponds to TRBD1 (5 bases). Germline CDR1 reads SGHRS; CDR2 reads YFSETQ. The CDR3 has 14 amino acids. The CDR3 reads CAGSPGQGPYEQYF. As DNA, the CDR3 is TGCGCCGGCAGCCCTGGACAAGGACCCTACGAGCAGTACTTC.